The TCR beta chain described here comes from a study of response to subunit inactivated influenza vaccine. One entry per CDR3 protein results from TCRdb running MiXCR on the RT-PCR reads. This sample has around 520,000 distinct CDR3 sequences, with 10% to 15% found just once. V dropped 6 bases and J dropped 0 bases, with 17 bases sitting between them. In germline, CDR1 is DFQATT, CDR2 SNEGSKA (reference sequence). CDR3 length equals 15 residues. The receptor's source is a man aged 45-65 years who received an inactivated influenza vaccine. This chain links TRBV20-1 with TRBJ1-2; TRBD1 is a possible D gene (5 bases). The sequences come from PBMCs from blood, collected on the day of vaccination. CDR3 region: CSATAGQGSNYGYTF. In DNA form, the CDR3 reads TGCAGTGCAACCGCCGGACAAGGATCTAACTATGGCTACACCTTC.